These 25 T cell receptor beta chains came from one sample sequenced in a study of blood T cell repertoires in COVID-19. Sequencing was performed with immunoSEQ multiplex PCR; in TCRdb, only in-frame clones are kept and a portion is missing. The data show roughly 230,000 clones, with roughly nine tenths seen just once and roughly 4.8% held by the top ten. Sample: peripheral blood. The receptors shown here come from a woman aged 40-49 years who had recovered from COVID-19.

The genes are TRBV6-5 and TRBJ2-1; 9 bases line up with TRBD1. CDR1 and CDR2 from the germline V gene are MNHEY and SVGAGI. V lost 7 bases and J lost 7; bases outside the gene matches: 11. This CDR3 region has 15 residues. The DNA for the CDR3 is TGTGCCAGCACCGCCTCCGGGACAGGGTGGAATGAGCAGTTCTTC. Translated: CASTASGTGWNEQFF.

This clone appeared a single time. This chain's CDR3 is CASSQVGGVTEAFF. The DNA for the CDR3 is TGTGCCAGCAGCCAAGTTGGGGGGGTAACTGAAGCTTTCTTT. The chain employs TRBV3-1 (or the pseudogene TRBV3-2) and TRBJ1-1; maybe TRBD1 (5 bases). V was trimmed by 1 base and J by 5 bases, leaving 11 bases between them. This CDR3 has 14 residues. Germline assignment: CDR1 LGHDT and CDR2 YNNKEL (reference sequence).

The V call is TRBV11-1, the J call TRBJ2-5; TRBD1 might be the D (5 bases). The germline V and J ends were trimmed by 7 bases and 5 bases, with 14 bases remaining between them. CDR3 size: 13 residues. Germline lookup yields CDR1 SGHAT and CDR2 FQDESV (reference sequence). CDR3 sequence: CASTRRGLETQYF. The CDR3 bases are TGTGCCAGCACCCGAAGGGGCCTGGAGACCCAGTACTTC.

This CDR3 is CASSVVGTDNVLTF. CDR3 bases: TGTGCCAGCAGCGTAGTTGGGACAGACAACGTCCTGACTTTC. J is TRBJ2-6 and V is TRBV9, with 7 bases aligning to TRBD1. The V gene end was trimmed by 0 bases and the J gene end by 9 bases; junction bases not matched to a gene: 3. In germline, CDR1 is SGDLS, CDR2 YYNGEE. The CDR3 covers 14 residues.

This sequence joins TRBV10-3 and TRBJ2-3, with TRBD2 matching 10 bases. CDR3 length: 17 amino acids. V was clipped by 6 bases and J by 2 bases; unmatched bases: 11. Germline V gene sequence: CDR1 ENHRY, CDR2 SYGVKD. The CDR3 DNA follows: TGTGCCATCAGAGGCCTAGCGGGGGCACAATACACAGATACGCAGTATTTT. Its translation is CAIRGLAGAQYTDTQYF.

The chain uses TRBV19 and TRBJ2-1; 8 nucleotides align to TRBD2. The CDR3 extends over 15 amino acids. The germline gives CDR1 LNHDA, CDR2 SQIVND (reference sequence). The V gene end was trimmed by 0 bases and the J gene end by 7 bases; junction bases not matched to a gene: 5. The CDR3 region has the DNA TGTGCCAGTAGTATAGATCCGGCTAGCGGGAATGAGCAGTTCTTC. The encoded protein is CASSIDPASGNEQFF.

This clone was seen a handful of times. V is TRBV2 and J is TRBJ2-4; 7 nucleotides agree with TRBD2. The CDR3 covers 15 residues. The germline gives CDR1 SNHLY, CDR2 FYNNEI. V trimming: 4 bases; J trimming: 10 bases; junction bases outside the gene matches: 13. CDR3 sequence reads: CASSAGYSGLRIQYF. For the CDR3, the DNA is TGTGCCAGCAGTGCTGGATATAGCGGGCTACGGATTCAGTACTTC. The complete variable domain, with remaining parts taken from reference TRBV2 and TRBJ2-4, reads EPEVTQTPSHQVTQMGQEVILRCVPISNHLYFYWYRQILGQKVEFLVSFYNNEISEKSEIFDDQFSVERPDGSNFTLKIRSTKLEDSAMYFCASSAGYSGLRIQYFGAGTRLSVL.

The chain is built from TRBV10-2 and TRBJ1-2; the D gene is possibly TRBD1 (5 bases). The CDR3 consists of 17 residues. CDR1 WSHSY and CDR2 SAAADI come from the germline V gene. The V and J ends lost 2 bases and 7 bases respectively, with 23 bases between them. In DNA, the CDR3 is TGCGCCAGCAGTGAGGTATGGGGGGTTCAACCCCCTTCTGGCTACACCTTC. Its translation is CASSEVWGVQPPSGYTF.

The CDR3 sequence is CASSQSGRGYNEQFF. The DNA for the CDR3 is TGTGCCAGCAGCCAAAGCGGGAGGGGCTACAATGAGCAGTTCTTC. The J gene is TRBJ2-1, the V gene TRBV7-7, with TRBD2 matching 10 bases. V trimming: 5 bases; J trimming: 3 bases; junction bases outside the gene matches: 4. The CDR3 consists of 15 residues. Germline CDR1 SSHAT, CDR2 FNYEAQ (reference sequence).

The rearrangement uses TRBV28 and TRBJ2-7, with 8 nucleotides matching TRBD2. The CDR3 loop spans 15 amino acids. The J segment lost 9 bases and the V segment lost 4 bases, leaving 14 bases of the junction unmatched. Germline CDR1 is MDHEN and CDR2 is SYDVKM. The CDR3 protein is CASSSSYSSGAVQYF. CDR3 in DNA: TGTGCCAGCAGTTCCTCATATAGTAGCGGGGCCGTGCAGTACTTC.

The V gene is TRBV28, the J gene TRBJ2-4; D unclear. Deletions cut 5 bases from V and 4 bases from J, with 6 bases between. The germline CDR1 and CDR2 sequences are MDHEN and SYDVKM. There are 12 residues in the CDR3. The CDR3 loop reads CASSNGKNIQYF. The CDR3 nucleotides are TGTGCCAGCAGTAACGGGAAAAACATTCAGTACTTC.

The V gene is TRBV15, the J gene TRBJ2-3; TRBD2 agrees at 11 bases. J lost 3 bases, V lost 0 bases, and 5 bases had no gene match. Per the germline V gene, CDR1 is LNHNV and CDR2 is YYDKDF (reference sequence). This CDR3 contains 17 residues. CDR3: CATSRDAGTSGTDTQYF. In DNA form, the CDR3 reads TGTGCCACCAGCAGAGATGCGGGGACTAGCGGAACAGATACGCAGTATTTT.

The gene calls are TRBV4-1 and TRBJ1-1, with TRBD1 as a possible D gene (5 bases). Germline CDR1 and CDR2: MGHRA and YSYEKL. The CDR3 has 14 residues. Trimming took 3 bases from V and 0 from J, leaving 8 bases between them. CDR3 sequence reads: CASSQWTMNTEAFF. The DNA for the CDR3 is TGCGCCAGCAGCCAGTGGACAATGAACACTGAAGCTTTCTTT.

Points on this clone: The same CDR3 is also encoded by other DNA sequences in this sample. This chain connects TRBV20-1 to TRBJ1-1, with D hard to call. The V end was cut by 6 bases, the J end by 4 bases, with 9 bases between. CDR3 length: 11 residues. CDR1 is DFQATT and CDR2 is SNEGSKA in the germline V gene (reference sequence). The CDR3 DNA follows: TGCAGTGCCCCTCGGGGCACTGAAGCTTTCTTT. Its protein product is CSAPRGTEAFF.

CDR3 DNA sequence: TGTGCCAGCAGCTTAGATCCCGCCGGGGAGCTGTTTTTT. This translates into CASSLDPAGELFF. The rearrangement joins TRBV11-3 to TRBJ2-2, with D unresolved. Germline CDR1 reads SGHNT; CDR2 reads YENEEA. Between the trimmed V and J ends, which lost 0 bases and 6 bases, there was a span of 5 bases. The CDR3 spans 13 residues. Full variable domain (outside the CDR3, taken from reference TRBV11-3 and TRBJ2-2): EAGVVQSPRYKIIEKKQPVAFWCNPISGHNTLYWYLQNLGQGPELLIRYENEEAVDDSQLPKDRFSAERLKGVDSTLKIQPAELGDSAVYLCASSLDPAGELFFGEGSRLTVL.

V usage is TRBV11-2 and J usage is TRBJ2-1, with D possibly matching TRBD2 (5 bases). The CDR3 length is 18 residues. The germline V and J ends were trimmed by 4 bases and 0 bases, with 19 bases remaining between them. Germline V gene data show CDR1 as SGHAT and CDR2 as FQNNGV. The CDR3 here is CASSSGLGRARSYNEQFF. The CDR3 bases are TGTGCCAGCAGCTCGGGGTTAGGGCGGGCGCGCTCCTACAATGAGCAGTTCTTC.

V and J are TRBV7-8 and TRBJ2-5, with 9 bases fitting TRBD2. Looked up from germline, CDR1 is SGHVS and CDR2 is FQNEAQ. This CDR3 spans 16 amino acids. The J segment lost 2 bases and the V segment lost 3 bases, leaving 7 bases of the junction unmatched. CDR3 sequence (DNA): TGTGCCAGCAGCTTCCGACTTAGCGGGGGTCAAGAGACCCAGTACTTC. Encoded protein: CASSFRLSGGQETQYF.

This rearrangement joins TRBV5-1 to TRBJ1-2, with a possible D match to TRBD1 (6 bases). The CDR3 sequence is 15 residues long. Germline-derived CDR1 and CDR2 are SGHRS and YFSETQ. V was trimmed by 0 bases and J by 4 bases, leaving 13 bases between them. The CDR3 protein is CASSLEVTGSYGYTF. For the CDR3, the DNA is TGCGCCAGCAGCTTGGAAGTCACAGGGTCCTATGGCTACACCTTC.

V and J are TRBV5-4 and TRBJ1-1, with TRBD1 matching 8 bases. The germline V gene encodes CDR1 SGHNT and CDR2 YYREEE (reference sequence). The CDR3 sequence is 16 residues long. With V trimmed by 4 bases and J by 5 bases, 13 bases remained unmatched. The CDR3: CASSPGQGAIRTEAFF. The DNA for the CDR3 is TGTGCCAGCAGCCCCGGACAGGGAGCGATCAGGACTGAAGCTTTCTTT.

The J gene is TRBJ1-4, the V gene TRBV19; TRBD1 might be the D (6 bases). The CDR3 sequence is 16 residues long. V lost 10 bases and J lost 6, with 24 bases in between. Per germline, CDR1 LNHDA and CDR2 SQIVND (reference sequence). CDR3 nucleotide sequence: TGTGCCACGTCGGGGGGCGCAGATGATGGAGATGAAAAACTGTTTTTT. It yields the protein CATSGGADDGDEKLFF.

The gene calls are TRBV28 and TRBJ1-5; 8 bases align to TRBD1. V shed 6 bases and J 9 bases; nucleotides not matched to a gene: 7. Germline CDR1 reads MDHEN; CDR2 reads SYDVKM. This CDR3 is 13 amino acids long. The CDR3 region has the DNA TGTGCCAGCAGATCATACAGGGGGAGGCCCCAGCATTTT. Protein sequence: CASRSYRGRPQHF.

The rearrangement links TRBV10-3 to TRBJ2-5, with a weak D call TRBD1 (6 bases). Deletions cut 2 bases from V and 4 bases from J, with 14 bases between. The CDR3 has 15 amino acids. Germline lookup yields CDR1 ENHRY and CDR2 SYGVKD. CDR3 in amino acids: CAISEGTLKGETQYF. The CDR3 DNA is TGTGCCATCAGTGAGGGGACACTCAAGGGAGAGACCCAGTACTTC.

In DNA, the CDR3 is TGTGCCAGCATGGGGACAGGGGCCTACGAGCAGTACTTC. Translating gives CASMGTGAYEQYF. The chain links TRBV12-3 or TRBV12-4 to TRBJ2-7; 10 bases align to TRBD1. This CDR3 region has 13 residues. With 7 bases clipped from V and 2 bases from J, the junction kept 2 bases outside the gene matches.

The V and J genes are TRBV2 and TRBJ2-7; a weak D match, TRBD2 (5 bases). The CDR3 spans 13 residues. V lost 6 bases, J lost 0 bases, and 9 bases lay in between. CDR1 and CDR2 from the germline V gene are SNHLY and FYNNEI. CDR3 residues: CASRDGNSYEQYF. The CDR3 coding sequence is TGTGCCAGCAGGGACGGGAACTCCTACGAGCAGTACTTC.

The chain links TRBV6-1 to TRBJ2-5; possibly TRBD2 for D (5 bases). Deletions cut 2 bases from V and 2 bases from J, with 9 bases between. Germline V CDR1 and CDR2: MNHNS, SASEGT. This CDR3 has 14 residues. CDR3 residues: CASSEWEPQETQYF. The DNA for the CDR3 is TGTGCCAGCAGTGAATGGGAGCCGCAAGAGACCCAGTACTTC.